The sequence of this TCR beta chain was determined in a study of vaccination and CD4 T cells after COVID-19 (dated by TCRdb to between 2021 and 2024). Background on the whole study: Every convalescent patient had a positive nasal swab PCR test for SARS-CoV-2, with mild disease in nine or ten patients and severe disease in one. Six males and four females were included in the convalescent cohort, with two Hispanic individuals, seven Caucasians, two Asians and one multiracial person represented. Participants received two doses of either the Pfizer-BioNTech BNT162b2 vaccine (n=8) or the Moderna mRNA-1273 vaccine (n=2). Post-COVID blood samples were collected from convalescent patients a median of around 100 days after diagnosis, with a range of roughly 35 to 161 days. Post-vaccine blood samples were obtained a median of about 72 days after the second vaccine dose, with a range of about 14 to 250 days. Culture stimuli were overlapping spike peptide pools from SARS-CoV-2 and from the common cold coronaviruses HCoV-NL63, HCoV-OC43 and HCoV-229E. Control cultures used a CEFX viral epitope pool as positive control, an HIV-1 Nef peptide pool as negative control, or no peptide. In roughly 10 COVID-19 convalescent patients and several infection-naive healthy vaccine recipients, the spike-specific CD4+ TCR repertoire before mRNA vaccination was compared with the repertoire after mRNA vaccination. General study outcomes and caveats: In convalescent patients, a median 86.3% of post-vaccine SARS-CoV-2-reactive clones were detected only after vaccination, and vaccine-specific priming was suggested by this finding. An increase in the median number of SARS-CoV-2-reactive clonotypes from 21 after infection to roughly 36 after vaccination was observed, but the change was not found to be significant. Nearly all vaccine-specific clones in convalescent patients (304 of 307) were mono-reactive for SARS-CoV-2 spike rather than cross-reactive with common cold coronaviruses. Relatively few convalescent patients were included in the study, and early timepoints after natural infection were not analyzed.

Read against the paper, the sample's treatment or condition label means: approximately nine-day PBMC culture with coronavirus spike peptide pools or control peptides (ViraFEST assay). To expand antigen-specific T cells with peptide pools and then pick out the expanded clonotypes through TCR sequencing, the study relied on the ViraFEST assay. The convalescent patients' positive SARS-CoV-2 PCR tests were from March to December 2020, which was before the Alpha, Beta and Delta variants emerged in the United States. Roughly 2.1 million PBMCs per well were cultured in IMDM with roughly 5% human AB serum and approximately 9.8 IU/ml IL-2, plus 10 ug/ml peptide pools. On days 3 and 7, half of the culture medium was replaced with fresh IL-2-containing medium. CD4+ T cells were isolated after roughly nine days of culture through negative selection using the EasySep CD4+ T cell isolation kit. Ficoll-Paque Plus gradient centrifugation was used to isolate PBMCs from whole blood, and the isolated PBMCs were then either used fresh or cryopreserved at -140C. Triplicate wells were generally used for each culture condition.

Details on this clonotype: Its antigen remains undetermined. Base quality data are lacking; no much larger clone is found one base away.

Trimming removed 6 bases from V and 3 bases from J, leaving 17 bases between the germline ends. CDR1 and CDR2, per the germline V gene, are MRHNA and SNTAGT. Reading from cysteine to phenylalanine, the CDR3 counts 15 amino acids. The retained sequence is limited to the CDR3, 45 bases, with the frame set at the first base. Library creation used PCR. DNA from cultured CD4+ T cells underwent TCR sequencing with the Oncomine TCR Beta short-read assay at the Johns Hopkins FTIC core. The QIAamp micro DNA kit was used to extract genomic DNA from the cultured CD4+ T cells. Oncomine TCR Beta libraries from cultured CD4+ T cells were pooled using unique dual indexes and sequenced on an Illumina iSeq 100. In the paper's pipeline: Non-productive sequences were filtered out, and CDR3s that did not start with C, did not end with F or W, or were shorter than 7 amino acids were discarded. Antigen-specific clonotypes were identified with the MANAFEST web application by comparing peptide-stimulated wells with reference and other culture wells. Positive clones required FDR below 0.05, an odds ratio above 5, and productive frequency above 0.1% in at least two of three replicate wells. Clonotypes that were significantly expanded in both SARS-CoV-2 spike wells and at least one common cold coronavirus spike condition were defined as cross-reactive. CDR3 homology was assessed with Levenshtein distances (stringdist) and unrooted phylogenetic trees (ape) in R version 3.6.1. The public reads were reanalyzed by TCRdb: fastp trimming at Q25, MiXCR alignment, in-frame beta chains only. Here each entry gathers all rows of one CDR3 protein and keeps the most common genes and DNA. The V and J calls shown here were made by TCRdb, not taken from the authors' results. Here the sample has roughly 10,000 distinct CDR3 sequences; 55% to 70% occur a single time. Clones ranked in the top ten supply under 7.5% of the sample.

The clonotype comes from a human donor who had recovered from COVID-19. Sequencing input: CD4+ T cells from blood, cultured in vitro. The chain uses TRBV6-4 and TRBJ1-1; perhaps TRBD1 is the D gene, with 5 bases matching. At the DNA level, the sequence is TGTGCCAGCAGGGGAATGGGACGGGGGGACACTGAAGCTTTCTTT. Translated, this is CASRGMGRGDTEAFF.